This TCR beta chain was identified during a study of CD8+CD57+ T cells in acquired aplastic anemia. This clonotype has ten or more counts. Individuals selected for sequencing had exhibited CD8+CD57+ cell expansion on flow cytometry. Template material for TCR beta VDJ and CDR3 profiling consisted of genomic DNA. TCRdb ran MiXCR on the reads and lists one entry per CDR3 protein. This table holds just over 450,000 distinct CDR3 sequences, around 30% found once. Germline V gives CDR1 SQVTM, CDR2 ANQGSEA. V lost 4 bases and J lost 1; bases outside the gene matches: 9. This CDR3 has 15 residues. The chain employs TRBV29-1 and TRBJ1-1; TRBD1 agrees at 7 bases. The sequenced sample consisted of sorted CD4+, CD8+, or CD8+CD57+ T cells (not recorded which) from PBMCs. The receptor comes from a human donor with aplastic anemia. Here the CDR3 reads CSVALTGRSNTEAFF. CDR3 sequence (DNA): TGCAGCGTTGCGTTGACAGGGAGGTCGAACACTGAAGCTTTCTTT.